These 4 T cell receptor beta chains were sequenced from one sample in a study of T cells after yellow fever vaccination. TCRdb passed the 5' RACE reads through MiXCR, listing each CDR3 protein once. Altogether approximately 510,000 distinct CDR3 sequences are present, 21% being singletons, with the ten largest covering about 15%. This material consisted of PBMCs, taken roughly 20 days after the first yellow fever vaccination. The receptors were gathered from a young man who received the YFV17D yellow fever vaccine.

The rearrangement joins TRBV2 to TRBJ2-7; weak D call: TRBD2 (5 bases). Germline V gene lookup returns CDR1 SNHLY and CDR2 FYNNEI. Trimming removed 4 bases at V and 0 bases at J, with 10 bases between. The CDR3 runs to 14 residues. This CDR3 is CASSVRESSYEQYF. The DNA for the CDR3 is TGTGCCAGCAGTGTTAGGGAGAGCTCCTACGAGCAGTACTTC.

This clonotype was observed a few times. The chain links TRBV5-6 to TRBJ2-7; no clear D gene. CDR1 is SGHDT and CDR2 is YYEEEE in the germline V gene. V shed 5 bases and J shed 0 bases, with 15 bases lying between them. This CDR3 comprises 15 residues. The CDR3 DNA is TGTGCCAGCAGTAGGGTAGGATCCAACTCCTACGAGCAGTACTTC. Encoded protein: CASSRVGSNSYEQYF.

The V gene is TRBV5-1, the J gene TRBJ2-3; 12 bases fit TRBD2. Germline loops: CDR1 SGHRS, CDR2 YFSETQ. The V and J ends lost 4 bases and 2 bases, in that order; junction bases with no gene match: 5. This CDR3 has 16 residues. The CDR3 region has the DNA TGCGCCAGCAGCGCAGGGACTAGCGGGTCCACAGATACGCAGTATTTT. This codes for CASSAGTSGSTDTQYF. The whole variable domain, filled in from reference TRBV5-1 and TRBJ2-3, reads KAGVTQTPRYLIKTRGQQVTLSCSPISGHRSVSWYQQTPGQGLQFLFEYFSETQRNKGNFPGRFSGRQFSNSRSEMNVSTLELGDSALYLCASSAGTSGSTDTQYFGPGTRLTVL.

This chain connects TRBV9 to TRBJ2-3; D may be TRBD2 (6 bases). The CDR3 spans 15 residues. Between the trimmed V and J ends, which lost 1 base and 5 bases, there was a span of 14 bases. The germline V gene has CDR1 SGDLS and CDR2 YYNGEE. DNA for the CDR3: TGTGCCAGCAGCGTATTCGGAGGGGCCGTAGATACGCAGTATTTT. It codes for CASSVFGGAVDTQYF.